These 16 T cell receptor beta chains originate from one sample sequenced in a study of blood T cells in healthy people across ages. It was with a sample-barcoded 5' primer and a J-beta primer mix that a second PCR of about 6 to 12 cycles was run. TCRdb recomputed calls from the 5' RACE reads with MiXCR, one row per CDR3 protein. Here the sample spans more than 750,000 distinct CDR3 sequences, almost 30% being singletons. The data were also submitted as part of a second study, on T cells of mothers and their children.

The sequenced sample was blood. The source is a woman aged 40 to 55 in good health.

The V gene is TRBV7-6, the J gene TRBJ2-1; TRBD2 matches 9 bases. Trimming cost V 3 bases and J 0 bases; bases outside gene matches: 6. The CDR3 sequence is 17 residues long. Germline V CDR1 and CDR2: SGHVS, FNYEAQ. CDR3 DNA: TGTGCCAGCAGCTTTCCGGCGGGGGGGTTCTCCTACAATGAGCAGTTCTTC. Translation: CASSFPAGGFSYNEQFF.

Only one count was recorded for this clonotype. The chain carries TRBV6-4 and TRBJ1-2, with 9 bases fitting TRBD1. Trimming cost V 9 bases and J 10 bases; bases outside gene matches: 12. Germline CDR1 MRHNA, CDR2 SNTAGT. The CDR3 consists of 13 residues. The CDR3 coding sequence is TGTGCCAGTTCCTCCGGGACAGGGTTATCCTACACCTTC. Translated: CASSSGTGLSYTF.

This clonotype has ten or more counts. For the CDR3, the DNA is TGCGCCAGCAGCCAAGGCCTCTTAGGTGGCTACACCTTC. It codes for CASSQGLLGGYTF. This chain uses TRBV4-1 with TRBJ1-2; D gene uncertain. This CDR3 spans 13 amino acids. Between the trimmed V and J ends, which lost 1 base and 7 bases, there was a span of 10 bases. From germline, CDR1 is MGHRA and CDR2 YSYEKL.

The genes are TRBV7-2 and TRBJ1-3; no definite D call. CDR3 size: 15 residues. V shed 2 bases and J shed 0 bases, with 8 bases lying between them. Germline V gives CDR1 SGHTA, CDR2 FQGNSA. The CDR3 loop is CASSLYTSSGNTIYF. As DNA, the CDR3 is TGTGCCAGCAGCTTATACACCAGCTCTGGAAACACCATATATTTT.

This clonotype was counted at least ten times. V gene TRBV7-8 combines with J gene TRBJ2-7; TRBD1 might be the D (6 bases). The V end lost 7 bases, the J end lost 3 bases, and 16 bases lay between the germline ends. The CDR3 contains 14 residues. The germline V gene has CDR1 SGHVS and CDR2 FQNEAQ. DNA of the CDR3: TGTGCCAGCACCAAGGGGGAGTTGTACTACGAGCAGTACTTC. This codes for CASTKGELYYEQYF.

This clonotype was seen many times. This chain joins TRBV6-2 or TRBV6-3 and TRBJ1-2; 7 bases are a match to TRBD1. There are 16 residues in the CDR3. The germline V gene has CDR1 MNHEY and CDR2 SVGEGT. The V segment lost 7 bases and the J segment 4 bases; nucleotides outside the gene matches: 15. The CDR3 DNA sequence: TGTGCCAGCATCCAACCTCGGGACAGCCCTGGCTATGGCTACACCTTC. Its protein product is CASIQPRDSPGYGYTF.

There are a few counts of this clonotype. The chain uses TRBV9 and TRBJ2-3, with 8 bases fitting TRBD2. The CDR3 has 15 residues. Germline trimming cut 0 bases from V and 4 bases from J; bases unmatched to any gene: 4. In germline, CDR1 is SGDLS, CDR2 YYNGEE. The CDR3 DNA sequence: TGTGCCAGCAGCGTAGCCCCCGGGGGGGCAGATACGCAGTATTTT. The encoded protein is CASSVAPGGADTQYF.

This clonotype was counted a few times. An end of the junction does not agree with germline; a read error may underlie this. The chain employs TRBV12-3 or TRBV12-4 and TRBJ2-5, with a possible D match to TRBD2 (5 bases). The CDR3 runs to 15 residues. The CDR3 bases are TGTGCCGGCAGCCCAAGTCGGGGAGCCAGGGAGACCCAGTACTTC. This sequence encodes CAGSPSRGARETQYF.

As regards this clonotype: One end of the junction fails to match germline, which may point to a read error. The genes are TRBV5-1 and TRBJ2-3, with D uncertain. Germline V gene lookup returns CDR1 SGHRS and CDR2 YFSETQ. The CDR3 spans 16 residues. CDR3 loop: CASSLGSSLSTDTRYF. The DNA for the CDR3 is TGCGCCAGCAGCTTGGGCAGTAGCTTGAGCACAGATACGCGGTATTTT.

This clonotype was found a few times. The chain carries TRBV6-6 and TRBJ2-1; tentative D call: TRBD2 (6 bases). With 9 bases removed from V and 4 bases from J, the gap between germline ends came to 10 bases. The CDR3 is 12 amino acids. In germline, CDR1 is MNHNY, CDR2 SVGAGI (reference sequence). CDR3 in DNA: TGTGCCAGTGGGAGGCAGTACAATGAGCAGTTCTTC. This gives the protein CASGRQYNEQFF.

The table lists this clonotype with a few counts. One junction end disagrees with the germline gene, perhaps due to a read error. The gene calls are TRBV18 and TRBJ2-1; D possibly corresponds to TRBD1 (5 bases). Germline CDR1 is KGHSH and CDR2 is LQKENI. This CDR3 is 13 amino acids long. CDR3 coding DNA: TGTACCAGCTCACCGTCCAGGGTATGGGAGCAGTTCTTC. Translating it yields CTSSPSRVWEQFF.

This clonotype was detected ten times or more. The V gene is TRBV7-9, the J gene TRBJ2-7, with 8 bases lining up with TRBD2. Germline CDR1 SEHNR, CDR2 FQNEAQ (reference sequence). V dropped 6 bases and J dropped 3; count of bases not matched to a gene: 4. CDR3 size: 13 residues. The CDR3 DNA follows: TGTGCCAGCAGTCGACTAGCGCGCTACGAGCAGTACTTC. Translating gives CASSRLARYEQYF.

The CDR3 spells CASLSFQWGAEAFF. The CDR3 DNA is TGTGCCAGCCTATCCTTCCAATGGGGGGCTGAAGCTTTCTTT. V usage is TRBV12-3 or TRBV12-4 and J usage is TRBJ1-1, with D possibly TRBD1 on 5 matching bases. V was pared by 8 bases and J by 6 bases, with 19 bases between. The CDR3 spans 14 residues.

The chain is built from TRBV7-2 and TRBJ1-2; a weak D match, TRBD1 (5 bases). Germline V lookup: CDR1 SGHTA, CDR2 FQGNSA. This CDR3 spans 15 amino acids. Trimming cost V 7 bases and J 3 bases, with 18 bases left between them. CDR3 DNA: TGTGCCAGCACTCTGGGAGGGGCGCGGGACTATGGCTACACCTTC. It specifies CASTLGGARDYGYTF.

This clonotype was counted many times. J is TRBJ2-7 and V is TRBV7-3, with D unresolved. V was shortened by 0 bases and J by 0 bases, with 6 bases between the two germline ends. The length of the CDR3 is 14 residues. From germline, CDR1 is SGHTA and CDR2 FQGTGA. The CDR3: CASSLTPGSYEQYF. For the CDR3, the DNA is TGTGCCAGCAGCTTAACGCCGGGCTCCTACGAGCAGTACTTC.

This clonotype was found many times. A junction boundary mismatches the germline segment, possibly from a read error. CDR3 amino acids: CASSLTGGYYEQYF. The CDR3 bases are TGCGCCAGCAGCTTGACAGGGGGCTACTACGAGCAGTACTTC. The chain recombines TRBV27 with TRBJ2-7; 10 bases map to TRBD1. The germline V gene encodes CDR1 MNHEY and CDR2 SMNVEV (reference sequence). The CDR3 has 14 amino acids.